This TCR beta chain was found in a study of STAT5B mutations in CD4+ large granular lymphocyte leukemia. Findings and limits, study-wide: 8/27 top patient clones versus 2/35 control clones were TRBV06-family.

Per germline, CDR1 SGHNT and CDR2 YYREEE (reference sequence). Trimming pared 3 bases from V and 1 base from J, leaving 10 bases between. The CDR3 consists of 14 residues. Note on this clone: Its specificity is unknown.

Sequencing used immunoSEQ multiplex PCR; TCRdb keeps in-frame clones, though not all of them. The repertoire has roughly 36,000 clones, about nine tenths of them found once; the top ten carry more than 0.95%. The specimen sequenced was CD4+ T cells from blood buffy coats. This TCR was recovered from a human donor in good health. V gene TRBV5-4 combines with J gene TRBJ1-1, with D perhaps matching TRBD1 (6 bases). CDR3: CASSSSDRNTEAFF. The CDR3 nucleotides are TGTGCCAGCAGCTCCTCGGACAGGAACACTGAAGCTTTCTTT. The full variable domain, in which reference TRBV5-4 and TRBJ1-1 provide the parts outside the CDR3, is ETGVTQSPTHLIKTRGQQVTLRCSSQSGHNTVSWYQQALGQGPQFIFQYYREEENGRGNFPPRFSGLQFPNYSSELNVNALELDDSALYLCASSSSDRNTEAFFGQGTRLTVV.